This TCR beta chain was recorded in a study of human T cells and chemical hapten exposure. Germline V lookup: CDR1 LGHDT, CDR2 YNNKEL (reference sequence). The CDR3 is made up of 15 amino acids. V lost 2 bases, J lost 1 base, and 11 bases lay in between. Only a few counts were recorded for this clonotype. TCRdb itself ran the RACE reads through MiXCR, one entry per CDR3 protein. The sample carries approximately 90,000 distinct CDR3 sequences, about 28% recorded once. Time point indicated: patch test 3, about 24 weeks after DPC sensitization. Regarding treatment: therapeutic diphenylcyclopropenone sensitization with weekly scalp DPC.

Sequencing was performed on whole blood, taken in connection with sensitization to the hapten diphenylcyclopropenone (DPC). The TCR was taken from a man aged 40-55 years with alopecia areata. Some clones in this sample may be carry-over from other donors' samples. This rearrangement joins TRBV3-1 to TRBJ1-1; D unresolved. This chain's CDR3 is CASSQPQAGNTEAFF. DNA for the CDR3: TGTGCCAGCAGCCAACCCCAGGCAGGGAACACTGAAGCTTTCTTT.